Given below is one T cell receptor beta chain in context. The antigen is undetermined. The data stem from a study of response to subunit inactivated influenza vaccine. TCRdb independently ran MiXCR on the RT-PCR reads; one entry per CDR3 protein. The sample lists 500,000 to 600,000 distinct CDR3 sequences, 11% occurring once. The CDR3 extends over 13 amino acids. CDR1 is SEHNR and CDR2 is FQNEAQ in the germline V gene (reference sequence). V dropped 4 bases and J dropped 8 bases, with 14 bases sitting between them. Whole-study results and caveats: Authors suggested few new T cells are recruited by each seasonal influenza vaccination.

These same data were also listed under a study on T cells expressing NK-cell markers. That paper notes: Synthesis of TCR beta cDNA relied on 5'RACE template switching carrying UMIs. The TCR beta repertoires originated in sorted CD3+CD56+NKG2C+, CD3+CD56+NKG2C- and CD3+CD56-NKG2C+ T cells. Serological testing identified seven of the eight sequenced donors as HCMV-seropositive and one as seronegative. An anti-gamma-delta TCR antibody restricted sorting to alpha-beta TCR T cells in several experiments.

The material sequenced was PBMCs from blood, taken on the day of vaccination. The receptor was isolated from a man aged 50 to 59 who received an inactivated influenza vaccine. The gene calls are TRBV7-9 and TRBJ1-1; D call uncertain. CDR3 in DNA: TGTGCCAGCAGCTCAAACTGGCGATCCGAAGCTTTCTTT. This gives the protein CASSSNWRSEAFF. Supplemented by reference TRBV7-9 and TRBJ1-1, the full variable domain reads DTGVSQNPRHKITKRGQNVTFRCDPISEHNRLYWYRQTLGQGPEFLTYFQNEAQLEKSRLLSDRFSAERPKGSFSTLEIQRTEQGDSAMYLCASSSNWRSEAFFGQGTRLTVV.